One sample yielded the 25 T cell receptor beta chains listed below, sequenced in a study of blood T cell repertoires in COVID-19. Only in-frame clones appear in the TCRdb table, and some are missing; sequencing was by immunoSEQ multiplex PCR. The table shows some 140,000 clones, with 84% occurring only once. Sequencing was performed on peripheral blood. The receptors here all came from a man aged 60-69 years with acute or convalescent COVID-19.

The chain links TRBV30 to TRBJ2-5; 12 bases align to TRBD1. This CDR3 spans 15 amino acids. The V gene's germline CDR1 is GTSNPN and CDR2 SVGIG (reference sequence). V lost 3 bases, J lost 4 bases, and 6 bases stayed unmatched. CDR3 region: CAWRPRDRGPETQYF. As DNA, the CDR3 is TGTGCCTGGAGACCACGGGACAGGGGGCCAGAGACCCAGTACTTC. Together with reference TRBV30 and TRBJ2-5, the CDR3 gives the full variable domain: SQTIHQWPATLVQPVGSPLSLECTVEGTSNPNLYWYRQAAGRGLQLLFYSVGIGQISSEVPQNLSASRPQDRQFILSSKKLLLSDSGFYLCAWRPRDRGPETQYFGPGTRLLVL.

The chain links TRBV6-5 to TRBJ1-2, with 12 bases aligning to TRBD1. This CDR3 is 15 amino acids long. CDR1 is MNHEY and CDR2 is SVGAGI in the germline V gene. V lost 6 bases and J lost 7; bases outside the gene matches: 9. CDR3 residues: CASSQGQGALLGYTF. Here the CDR3 DNA reads TGTGCCAGCAGCCAGGGACAGGGGGCGCTTCTTGGCTACACCTTC.

V gene TRBV19 combines with J gene TRBJ1-1, with D tentatively TRBD1 (5 bases). V lost 3 bases and J 4 bases, leaving 9 bases between the germline ends. From germline, CDR1 is LNHDA and CDR2 SQIVND (reference sequence). The CDR3 has 13 residues. CDR3 nucleotide sequence: TGTGCCAGTAGTATTGACCAGGGCACTGAAGCTTTCTTT. Residues: CASSIDQGTEAFF.

The chain joins TRBV9 to TRBJ2-7; 9 positions match TRBD1. Germline trimming cut 4 bases from V and 3 bases from J; bases unmatched to any gene: 8. The CDR3 runs 15 residues. Looked up from germline, CDR1 is SGDLS and CDR2 is YYNGEE. The CDR3 bases are TGTGCCAGCAGCAGAGGACAGGGGCGCCTCTACGAGCAGTACTTC. Translation gives CASSRGQGRLYEQYF.

This chain joins TRBV15 and TRBJ2-7; 10 nucleotides match TRBD1. Germline V gene data show CDR1 as LNHNV and CDR2 as YYDKDF (reference sequence). CDR3 length equals 15 residues. The trim removed 0 bases at V and 6 bases at J, leaving 5 bases unmatched. DNA for the CDR3: TGTGCCACCAGCAGAGATAGGACAGGGGGACGCGAGCAGTACTTC. Its protein is CATSRDRTGGREQYF.

This rearrangement joins TRBV6-1 to TRBJ2-7; D not certain. Germline V gene sequence: CDR1 MNHNS, CDR2 SASEGT. The CDR3 runs 16 residues. V was trimmed by 2 bases and J by 0 bases, leaving 14 bases between them. CDR3 coding DNA: TGTGCCAGCAGTGAATCTTCCCCTCTTAGCTCCTACGAGCAGTACTTC. The encoded protein is CASSESSPLSSYEQYF.

This rearrangement joins TRBV5-1 to TRBJ1-5; 8 bases agree with TRBD1. The V gene end was trimmed by 4 bases and the J gene end by 6 bases; junction bases not matched to a gene: 9. This CDR3 is built from 15 residues. Germline V gives CDR1 SGHRS, CDR2 YFSETQ. CDR3 loop: CASSPGGTGAQPQHF. The CDR3 bases are TGCGCCAGCAGCCCCGGGGGGACAGGCGCTCAGCCCCAGCATTTT.

In regard to this clone: At one end, the junction sequence differs from germline, possibly due to a read error. The chain has TRBV5-1 and TRBJ1-1; D gene unclear. The CDR3 has 15 amino acids. CDR1 is SGHRS and CDR2 is YFSETQ in the germline V gene. DNA for the CDR3: TGCGCCAGCAGCTTGGAGCCGGGTAGGAACGCTGAAGCTTTCTTT. Amino acids: CASSLEPGRNAEAFF. Using reference TRBV5-1 and TRBJ1-1 for the parts outside the CDR3, the full variable domain is KAGVTQTPRYLIKTRGQQVTLSCSPISGHRSVSWYQQTPGQGLQFLFEYFSETQRNKGNFPGRFSGRQFSNSRSEMNVSTLELGDSALYLCASSLEPGRNAEAFFGQGTRLTVV.

The chain uses TRBV11-3 and TRBJ2-2; weak D call: TRBD1 (5 bases). The CDR3 has 16 residues. Germline values: CDR1 SGHNT, CDR2 YENEEA. Deletions cut 5 bases from V and 0 bases from J, with 13 bases between. CDR3 residues: CASSPQGPANTGELFF. The CDR3 DNA reads TGTGCCAGCAGCCCGCAGGGCCCAGCGAACACCGGGGAGCTGTTTTTT.

The chain uses TRBV24-1 and TRBJ2-6, with TRBD1 matching over 7 bases. The V gene's germline CDR1 is KGHDR and CDR2 SFDVKD. The V segment lost 4 bases and the J segment 0 bases; nucleotides outside the gene matches: 8. This CDR3 spans 18 amino acids. Here the CDR3 DNA reads TGTGCCACCAGTGACTACCGGGACAGCAACTCTGGGGCCAACGTCCTGACTTTC. Translating gives CATSDYRDSNSGANVLTF.

The rearrangement joins TRBV19 to TRBJ2-7; D perhaps matches TRBD2 (5 bases). From germline, CDR1 is LNHDA and CDR2 SQIVND (reference sequence). Trimming removed 6 bases from V and 3 bases from J, with 12 bases in between. The CDR3 length is 13 residues. CDR3 sequence: CASSAGGNYEQYF. The DNA for the CDR3 is TGTGCCAGTAGCGCCGGAGGTAACTACGAGCAGTACTTC.

The gene calls are TRBV5-4 and TRBJ2-1; 7 bases fit TRBD1. The germline gives CDR1 SGHNT, CDR2 YYREEE (reference sequence). Germline trimming cut 5 bases from V and 8 bases from J; bases unmatched to any gene: 4. This CDR3 region has 12 residues. CDR3 DNA: TGTGCCAGCAGTCGAGACAGGGATGAGCAGTTCTTC. It translates to CASSRDRDEQFF.

This clone occurred a few times. V is TRBV3-1 (or the pseudogene TRBV3-2) and J is TRBJ1-2, with a possible D match to TRBD1 (6 bases). The CDR3 contains 14 residues. V shed 4 bases and J shed 7 bases, with 16 bases lying between them. Germline V gives CDR1 LGHDT, CDR2 YNNKEL (reference sequence). Here the CDR3 reads CASSLLVGAAGYTF. CDR3 in DNA: TGTGCCAGCAGCCTGCTTGTGGGGGCGGCTGGCTACACCTTC.

This chain links TRBV7-8 with TRBJ2-1, with TRBD2 identical over 10 bases. CDR1 is SGHVS, CDR2 FQNEAQ, per germline. The V segment lost 2 bases and the J segment 8 bases; nucleotides outside the gene matches: 12. This CDR3 has 17 amino acids. CDR3 amino acids: CASSLNWLAGDLDEQFF. As DNA, the CDR3 is TGTGCCAGCAGCTTAAATTGGCTAGCGGGAGATTTGGATGAGCAGTTCTTC. The full variable domain, with the rest looked up from reference TRBV7-8 and TRBJ2-1, is GAGVSQSPRYKVAKRGQDVALRCDPISGHVSLFWYQQALGQGPEFLTYFQNEAQLDKSGLPSDRFFAERPEGSVSTLKIQRTQQEDSAVYLCASSLNWLAGDLDEQFFGPGTRLTVL.

The count of this clone is one. This sequence joins TRBV6-5 and TRBJ2-7; a weak D match, TRBD1 (6 bases). CDR3 size: 14 residues. The germline gives CDR1 MNHEY, CDR2 SVGAGI. Trimming shortened V by 7 bases and J by 2 bases, and 15 bases separated the two germline ends. Here the CDR3 reads CASKIDRSTYEQYF. The CDR3 DNA sequence: TGTGCCAGCAAAATTGACAGGAGCACCTACGAGCAGTACTTC.

This clone came up once. The rearrangement uses TRBV30 and TRBJ2-7; TRBD1 matches 9 bases. The length of the CDR3 is 14 residues. Germline loops: CDR1 GTSNPN, CDR2 SVGIG (reference sequence). V shed 1 base and J 7 bases; nucleotides not matched to a gene: 8. The CDR3 DNA reads TGTGCCTGGAGTGCCGGGACAGGGAGATGGGAGCAGTACTTC. Translation: CAWSAGTGRWEQYF.

J is TRBJ1-5 and V is TRBV7-8; D is unresolved. The V gene's germline CDR1 is SGHVS and CDR2 FQNEAQ. V was trimmed by 1 base and J by 0 bases, leaving 7 bases between them. CDR3 size: 15 residues. The CDR3: CASSLDIFSNQPQHF. Written as DNA, the CDR3 is TGTGCCAGCAGCTTAGACATTTTTAGCAATCAGCCCCAGCATTTT.

As DNA, the CDR3 is TGTGCCAGCAGCCAAAGACAGGGGGGATTAATTGCTGGGGCCAACGTCCTGACTTTC. It codes for CASSQRQGGLIAGANVLTF. The rearrangement links TRBV7-9 to TRBJ2-6; 9 bases match TRBD1. After removal of 5 bases from V and 2 bases from J, the junction contained 13 bases not matched to a gene. Germline V CDR1 and CDR2: SEHNR, FQNEAQ (reference sequence). The CDR3 extends over 19 amino acids. Drawing the rest from reference TRBV7-9 and TRBJ2-6, the complete variable domain is DTGVSQNPRHKITKRGQNVTFRCDPISEHNRLYWYRQTLGQGPEFLTYFQNEAQLEKSRLLSDRFSAERPKGSFSTLEIQRTEQGDSAMYLCASSQRQGGLIAGANVLTFGAGSRLTVL.

The chain has TRBV19 and TRBJ1-2, with D maybe TRBD1 (5 bases). Between the trimmed V and J ends, which lost 4 bases and 5 bases, there was a span of 17 bases. This CDR3 spans 15 amino acids. CDR1 is LNHDA, CDR2 SQIVND, per germline (reference sequence). The DNA of the CDR3 is TGTGCCAGTAGTACCACAGGAGGGCAACGGTATGGCTACACCTTC. Its protein is CASSTTGGQRYGYTF.

The gene calls are TRBV29-1 and TRBJ2-2; a weak D match, TRBD1 (6 bases). From germline, CDR1 is SQVTM and CDR2 ANQGSEA. Deletions cut 5 bases from V and 0 bases from J, with 10 bases between. This CDR3 is 14 amino acids long. As DNA, the CDR3 is TGCAGCGTTTCGGGACAAGCGAACACCGGGGAGCTGTTTTTT. This gives the protein CSVSGQANTGELFF.

CDR3 residues: CASSHRLNTEAFF. CDR3 DNA: TGTGCCAGCAGCCACAGGCTGAACACTGAAGCTTTCTTT. This chain joins TRBV14 and TRBJ1-1; D gene unclear. The germline CDR1 and CDR2 sequences are SGHDN and FVKESK. The length of the CDR3 is 13 residues. Trimming took 3 bases from V and 0 from J, leaving 5 bases between them. The complete variable domain, with remaining parts taken from reference TRBV14 and TRBJ1-1, reads EAGVTQFPSHSVIEKGQTVTLRCDPISGHDNLYWYRRVMGKEIKFLLHFVKESKQDESGMPNNRFLAERTGGTYSTLKVQPAELEDSGVYFCASSHRLNTEAFFGQGTRLTVV.

V is TRBV9 and J is TRBJ2-7, with D tentatively TRBD1 (6 bases). V was cut by 2 bases and J by 1 base, with 13 bases left in between. Germline V gives CDR1 SGDLS, CDR2 YYNGEE. This CDR3 region has 15 residues. For the CDR3, the DNA is TGTGCCAGCAGCGTCCGACCAGGGGCTTCCTACGAGCAGTACTTC. Its translation: CASSVRPGASYEQYF. The full variable domain, in which reference TRBV9 and TRBJ2-7 provide the parts outside the CDR3, is DSGVTQTPKHLITATGQRVTLRCSPRSGDLSVYWYQQSLDQGLQFLIQYYNGEERAKGNILERFSAQQFPDLHSELNLSSLELGDSALYFCASSVRPGASYEQYFGPGTRLTVT.

The chain uses TRBV3-1 (or the pseudogene TRBV3-2) and TRBJ2-4; 7 bases are a match to TRBD1. After removal of 0 bases from V and 5 bases from J, the junction contained 4 bases not matched to a gene. The CDR3 has 15 residues. The germline CDR1 and CDR2 sequences are LGHDT and YNNKEL (reference sequence). The CDR3 DNA sequence: TGTGCCAGCAGCCAAGACCTTGGGACAGAAAACATTCAGTACTTC. It encodes CASSQDLGTENIQYF.

The V and J genes are TRBV6-5 and TRBJ2-7; tentative D call: TRBD2 (6 bases). The V gene lost 0 bases and the J gene lost 5 bases, with 8 bases spanning the gap. Germline values: CDR1 MNHEY, CDR2 SVGAGI. The CDR3 is 13 amino acids. CDR3 coding DNA: TGTGCCAGCAGTTACTCAGGGGAGGACGAGCAGTACTTC. This codes for CASSYSGEDEQYF.

The gene calls are TRBV11-3 and TRBJ1-1; 7 bases are a match to TRBD1. This CDR3 contains 13 residues. Losses at the gene ends were 1 base for V and 4 bases for J; bases not matched to a gene: 0. Germline loops: CDR1 SGHNT, CDR2 YENEEA. The CDR3 DNA reads TGTGCCAGCAGCTTAGGACAGGGCACTGAAGCTTTCTTT. Residues: CASSLGQGTEAFF.